Each of the 26 T cell receptor beta chains below was sequenced from the same sample in a study of T cell responses to AZD1222 COVID-19 vaccine. Clones were read by immunoSEQ multiplex PCR, and TCRdb kept only the in-frame ones, dropping some. The sample has 150,000 or so clones; around 92% are singletons. This sample comprised peripheral blood, obtained 28 days after the second AZD1222 dose. The origin of the receptors is an adult who received the AZD1222 COVID-19 vaccine.

The CDR3 nucleotides are TGTGCCAGCAGTGTTCAGGGGAACTATGGCTACACCTTC. This translates into CASSVQGNYGYTF. The V call is TRBV2, the J call TRBJ1-2; TRBD1 is a possible D gene (6 bases). Trimming shortened V by 4 bases and J by 2 bases, and 8 bases separated the two germline ends. Germline assignment: CDR1 SNHLY and CDR2 FYNNEI. The CDR3 has 13 amino acids.

This chain links TRBV7-2 with TRBJ2-5; 9 nucleotides align to TRBD2. V lost 3 bases and J lost 2; bases outside the gene matches: 1. Germline-derived CDR1 and CDR2 are SGHTA and FQGNSA. The CDR3 runs 14 residues. CDR3 nucleotide sequence: TGTGCCAGCAGCTTGCTAGCGGGGCAAGAGACCCAGTACTTC. This translates into CASSLLAGQETQYF.

CDR3 nucleotides: TGCGCCAGCAGCTTTCAGACAGGACCGGATTGGGGCTGGACCCAGTACTTC. It yields the protein CASSFQTGPDWGWTQYF. This chain uses TRBV5-1 with TRBJ2-5; perhaps TRBD1 as D (6 bases). Trimming pared 2 bases from V and 7 bases from J, leaving 24 bases between. Germline CDR1 is SGHRS and CDR2 is YFSETQ. The CDR3 spans 17 residues.

The gene calls are TRBV6-4 and TRBJ1-2; D is unresolved. CDR1 and CDR2 (germline): MRHNA, SNTAGT. This CDR3 has 10 residues. Deletions cut 1 base from V and 6 bases from J, with 0 bases between. The CDR3 region is CASSDYGYTF. The CDR3 nucleotides are TGTGCCAGCAGTGACTATGGCTACACCTTC.

CDR3 sequence (DNA): TGCGCCAGCAGCGGCGGGACAGGGTACACTGAAGCTTTCTTT. Protein sequence: CASSGGTGYTEAFF. This chain joins TRBV5-1 and TRBJ1-1; 9 positions agree with TRBD1. V shed 4 bases, J shed 3 bases, and the junction held 4 bases outside the gene matches. This CDR3 is 14 amino acids long. The V gene's germline CDR1 is SGHRS and CDR2 YFSETQ.

The chain employs TRBV6-5 and TRBJ1-1; a weak D match, TRBD1 (5 bases). Per the germline V gene, CDR1 is MNHEY and CDR2 is SVGAGI. V lost 2 bases and J 0 bases, leaving 7 bases between the germline ends. The CDR3 loop spans 14 amino acids. CDR3 DNA: TGTGCCAGCAGTTACGGGACGGTGAACACTGAAGCTTTCTTT. Translating gives CASSYGTVNTEAFF.

J is TRBJ1-5 and V is TRBV14; D uncertain. CDR1 is SGHDN and CDR2 is FVKESK in the germline V gene. The CDR3 is 12 residues long. V was cut by 2 bases and J by 3 bases, with 2 bases left in between. The CDR3 loop is CASSQPNQPQHF. The CDR3 DNA reads TGTGCCAGCAGCCAACCCAATCAGCCCCAGCATTTT.

This chain joins TRBV3-1 (or the pseudogene TRBV3-2) and TRBJ1-2; no firm D call. This CDR3 is built from 15 residues. V shed 1 base and J shed 4 bases, with 13 bases lying between them. The germline V gene has CDR1 LGHDT and CDR2 YNNKEL (reference sequence). CDR3 sequence (DNA): TGTGCCAGCAGCCAAGCCTGGGATGGAGGCTATGGCTACACCTTC. Translated: CASSQAWDGGYGYTF.

The rearrangement uses TRBV2 and TRBJ1-2; maybe TRBD1 (5 bases). This CDR3 is 17 amino acids long. Germline V lookup: CDR1 SNHLY, CDR2 FYNNEI. The V end was cut by 4 bases, the J end by 1 base, with 19 bases between. The CDR3 here is CASSVWDRPSFNYGYTF. The CDR3, as DNA: TGTGCCAGCAGTGTATGGGACCGACCTTCCTTTAACTATGGCTACACCTTC.

The V call is TRBV5-4, the J call TRBJ1-2; TRBD1 agrees at 8 bases. The CDR3 covers 14 residues. The germline V gene has CDR1 SGHNT and CDR2 YYREEE (reference sequence). V shed 2 bases, J shed 3 bases, and the junction held 3 bases outside the gene matches. Written as DNA, the CDR3 is TGTGCCAGCAGCTTAGGACAGGGAGACTATGGCTACACCTTC. Residues: CASSLGQGDYGYTF.

The J gene is TRBJ2-2, the V gene TRBV18, with 7 bases fitting TRBD2. The CDR3 has 18 amino acids. With V trimmed by 3 bases and J by 6 bases, 16 bases remained unmatched. The V gene's germline CDR1 is KGHSH and CDR2 LQKENI. CDR3 bases: TGTGCCAGCTCACCTCGATCCGGGACTACCTACCAACCCGGGGAGCTGTTTTTT. Protein: CASSPRSGTTYQPGELFF.

The J gene is TRBJ1-2, the V gene TRBV5-4; 12 nucleotides match TRBD1. The germline V gene has CDR1 SGHNT and CDR2 YYREEE (reference sequence). This CDR3 is 15 amino acids long. The V segment lost 6 bases and the J segment 4 bases; nucleotides outside the gene matches: 7. CDR3 coding DNA: TGTGCCAGCACCTCACCGGGACAGGGGGCCTATGGCTACACCTTC. This translates into CASTSPGQGAYGYTF.

The V and J genes are TRBV7-2 and TRBJ1-5; 7 nucleotides align to TRBD1. Trimming removed 5 bases from V and 6 bases from J; junction bases left unmatched: 7. CDR3 length equals 14 residues. Germline CDR1 is SGHTA and CDR2 is FQGNSA. CDR3: CASSIRQGGQPQHF. The CDR3 DNA reads as TGTGCCAGCAGCATCCGACAGGGTGGTCAGCCCCAGCATTTT. Drawing the rest from reference TRBV7-2 and TRBJ1-5, the complete variable domain is GAGVSQSPSNKVTEKGKDVELRCDPISGHTALYWYRQSLGQGLEFLIYFQGNSAPDKSGLPSDRFSAERTGGSVSTLTIQRTQQEDSAVYLCASSIRQGGQPQHFGDGTRLSIL.

The rearrangement joins TRBV5-8 to TRBJ1-2; D perhaps matches TRBD1 (6 bases). Germline V gene sequence: CDR1 SGHTS, CDR2 YDEGEE. V was shortened by 3 bases and J by 7 bases, with 16 bases between the two germline ends. There are 14 residues in the CDR3. CDR3 protein: CASSSAFRGSGYTF. In DNA form, the CDR3 reads TGTGCCAGCAGCTCGGCCTTCAGGGGAAGTGGCTACACCTTC.

The V and J genes are TRBV19 and TRBJ1-2; 10 nucleotides agree with TRBD1. Germline assignment: CDR1 LNHDA and CDR2 SQIVND (reference sequence). J lost 2 bases, V lost 11 bases, and 5 bases had no gene match. This CDR3 region has 13 residues. The CDR3 nucleotides are TGTGCCCTGGGGGGACAGGGGAACTATGGCTACACCTTC. It codes for CALGGQGNYGYTF. Variable domain in full (rest from reference TRBV19 and TRBJ1-2): DGGITQSPKYLFRKEGQNVTLSCEQNLNHDAMYWYRQDPGQGLRLIYYSQIVNDFQKGDIAEGYSVSREKKESFPLTVTSAQKNPTAFYLCALGGQGNYGYTFGSGTRLTVV.

This chain connects TRBV18 to TRBJ1-6; the D is unclear. CDR1 is KGHSH, CDR2 LQKENI, per germline. V was shortened by 5 bases and J by 5 bases, with 22 bases between the two germline ends. This CDR3 contains 18 residues. DNA of the CDR3: TGTGCCAGCTCAACGCTCCGAGCGGGGATAGGTGATAATTCACCCCTCCACTTT. Amino acids: CASSTLRAGIGDNSPLHF.

This clone appeared a single time. The V call is TRBV10-2, the J call TRBJ1-4; TRBD1 agrees at 7 bases. Germline-derived CDR1 and CDR2 are WSHSY and SAAADI. The CDR3 has 16 amino acids. V gave up 2 bases and J gave up 7 bases; unmatched junction bases: 10. The CDR3 protein is CASSEASTGTVEKLFF. CDR3 DNA sequence: TGCGCCAGCAGTGAGGCGTCGACAGGGACTGTTGAAAAACTGTTTTTT.

CDR3 region: CASSRVLDTEAFF. CDR3 bases: TGTGCCAGCAGCCGAGTATTGGACACTGAAGCTTTCTTT. V usage is TRBV3-1 (or the pseudogene TRBV3-2) and J usage is TRBJ1-1; D gene unclear. CDR3 size: 13 residues. The germline V and J ends were trimmed by 4 bases and 3 bases, with 9 bases remaining between them. Germline V gives CDR1 LGHDT, CDR2 YNNKEL (reference sequence).

The chain links TRBV5-6 to TRBJ2-5; TRBD1 is a possible D gene (5 bases). V gave up 4 bases and J gave up 5 bases, with 12 bases separating them. CDR1 SGHDT and CDR2 YYEEEE come from the germline V gene. CDR3 length equals 13 residues. In DNA form, the CDR3 reads TGTGCCAGCAGCGTAGGGGTGGTGGAGACCCAGTACTTC. Its protein is CASSVGVVETQYF.

The rearrangement links TRBV29-1 to TRBJ2-3, with a weak D call TRBD1 (5 bases). V was pared by 3 bases and J by 2 bases, with 9 bases between. The CDR3 runs to 13 residues. Germline V CDR1 and CDR2: SQVTM, ANQGSEA. The CDR3 DNA reads TGCAGCGTTGAGGGGCAGTACACAGATACGCAGTATTTT. It yields the protein CSVEGQYTDTQYF.

This chain joins TRBV6-6 and TRBJ1-3, with D unclear. This CDR3 has 15 residues. Trimming took 5 bases from V and 0 from J, leaving 11 bases between them. The V gene's germline CDR1 is MNHNY and CDR2 SVGAGI (reference sequence). For the CDR3, the DNA is TGTGCCAGCAGTACCGGGATTTCCTCTGGAAACACCATATATTTT. Translation gives CASSTGISSGNTIYF.

The chain carries TRBV4-2 and TRBJ2-6; 7 bases fit TRBD1. V lost 4 bases, J lost 2 bases, and 8 bases stayed unmatched. Germline CDR1 and CDR2: LGHNA and YNFKEQ. The CDR3 contains 17 residues. The CDR3: CASSPTGMQAGANVLTF. The DNA of the CDR3 is TGTGCCAGCAGCCCGACAGGGATGCAGGCTGGGGCCAACGTCCTGACTTTC.

The rearrangement uses TRBV4-2 and TRBJ2-5; D call uncertain. The V gene lost 0 bases and the J gene lost 2 bases, with 10 bases spanning the gap. CDR3 size: 15 residues. Germline V CDR1 and CDR2: LGHNA, YNFKEQ. This chain's CDR3 is CASSQDPLGQETQYF. In nucleotides, the CDR3 is TGTGCCAGCAGCCAAGATCCCCTGGGGCAAGAGACCCAGTACTTC.

This sequence joins TRBV2 and TRBJ1-5; D gene unclear. In germline, CDR1 is SNHLY, CDR2 FYNNEI. V lost 5 bases, J lost 5 bases, and 10 bases lay in between. The CDR3 loop spans 13 amino acids. Here the CDR3 DNA reads TGTGCCAGCAGTACGGGATCCTATCAGCCCCAGCATTTT. It is translated as CASSTGSYQPQHF.

The V gene is TRBV5-1, the J gene TRBJ2-5; the match to TRBD1 covers 7 bases. This CDR3 has 15 residues. Unmatched junction bases numbered 5, after V lost 0 bases and J lost 3 bases. The germline gives CDR1 SGHRS, CDR2 YFSETQ. CDR3 sequence reads: CASSLETGTEETQYF. DNA for the CDR3: TGCGCCAGCAGCTTGGAGACAGGGACAGAAGAGACCCAGTACTTC.

The chain is built from TRBV19 and TRBJ1-5; no firm D call. This CDR3 spans 13 amino acids. Germline V gene sequence: CDR1 LNHDA, CDR2 SQIVND (reference sequence). V dropped 3 bases and J dropped 8 bases, with 11 bases sitting between them. CDR3 in amino acids: CASSIPQIKPQHF. For the CDR3, the DNA is TGTGCCAGTAGTATCCCCCAAATCAAGCCCCAGCATTTT.